The 23 T cell receptor beta chains below all came from one sample that was sequenced in a study of blood T cell repertoires in COVID-19. This table comes from immunoSEQ multiplex PCR, and its TCRdb copy is limited to in-frame clones, with some not included. The sample yields around 260,000 clones, about 87% seen once. The sequenced sample was peripheral blood. The receptors derive from a man aged 55-75 years who had recovered from COVID-19.

The rearrangement uses TRBV4-2 and TRBJ1-5; 7 bases line up with TRBD1. The V gene end was trimmed by 2 bases and the J gene end by 2 bases; junction bases not matched to a gene: 6. The CDR3 sequence is 16 residues long. The germline gives CDR1 LGHNA, CDR2 YNFKEQ. The CDR3 spells CASSQLTGSGNQPQHF. DNA for the CDR3: TGTGCCAGCAGCCAACTGACAGGGAGTGGCAATCAGCCCCAGCATTTT.

This chain connects TRBV5-5 to TRBJ2-3; 8 bases fit TRBD2. The J segment lost 0 bases and the V segment lost 5 bases, leaving 5 bases of the junction unmatched. Germline V gene sequence: CDR1 SGHKS, CDR2 YYEKEE (reference sequence). This CDR3 is built from 15 residues. The CDR3: CASSLGGGSTDTQYF. In DNA form, the CDR3 reads TGTGCCAGCAGTCTCGGCGGGGGGAGCACAGATACGCAGTATTTT.

The chain recombines TRBV7-9 with TRBJ2-1; 9 bases line up with TRBD2. Germline CDR1 SEHNR, CDR2 FQNEAQ (reference sequence). Unmatched junction bases numbered 13, after V lost 6 bases and J lost 4 bases. This CDR3 is built from 17 residues. CDR3 sequence (DNA): TGTGCCAGCAGTTCCAAAACGGGACTAGCCGATTACAATGAGCAGTTCTTC. Translation: CASSSKTGLADYNEQFF. The full variable domain, rest sourced from reference TRBV7-9 and TRBJ2-1, is DTGVSQNPRHKITKRGQNVTFRCDPISEHNRLYWYRQTLGQGPEFLTYFQNEAQLEKSRLLSDRFSAERPKGSFSTLEIQRTEQGDSAMYLCASSSKTGLADYNEQFFGPGTRLTVL.

The gene calls are TRBV7-2 and TRBJ2-5; D might be TRBD2 (5 bases). From germline, CDR1 is SGHTA and CDR2 FQGNSA. Trimming cost V 4 bases and J 1 base, with 7 bases left between them. CDR3 length: 13 residues. DNA for the CDR3: TGTGCCAGCAGCTGGAGCGGCCAAGAGACCCAGTACTTC. Translated: CASSWSGQETQYF.

This rearrangement joins TRBV6-5 to TRBJ2-3, with 8 positions matching TRBD1. The CDR3 spans 14 residues. With V trimmed by 6 bases and J by 2 bases, 4 bases remained unmatched. Germline V gene lookup returns CDR1 MNHEY and CDR2 SVGAGI. Here the CDR3 DNA reads TGTGCCAGCAGCAGGGGGCCCGACACAGATACGCAGTATTTT. It yields the protein CASSRGPDTDTQYF.

This clone showed up just once. The gene calls are TRBV5-4 and TRBJ2-5, with D possibly TRBD2 on 6 matching bases. This CDR3 contains 13 residues. V lost 5 bases to trimming and J lost 1 base, with 9 bases between them. Germline CDR1 and CDR2: SGHNT and YYREEE (reference sequence). The CDR3 reads CASSPGGQETQYF. Here the CDR3 DNA reads TGTGCCAGCAGTCCCGGGGGCCAAGAGACCCAGTACTTC.

V and J are TRBV18 and TRBJ2-1, with 8 bases identical to TRBD2. CDR3 length equals 17 residues. With V trimmed by 3 bases and J by 8 bases, 15 bases remained unmatched. The germline V gene encodes CDR1 KGHSH and CDR2 LQKENI. The CDR3 loop is CASSPFLIERGKDEQFF. CDR3 bases: TGTGCCAGCTCACCGTTCCTTATCGAGCGGGGGAAGGATGAGCAGTTCTTC.

This CDR3 is CASSVGIGGTDTQYF. CDR3 in DNA: TGTGCCAGCAGCGTAGGAATAGGGGGCACAGATACGCAGTATTTT. This rearrangement joins TRBV9 to TRBJ2-3; a weak D match, TRBD1 (5 bases). Germline V gene lookup returns CDR1 SGDLS and CDR2 YYNGEE. V lost 0 bases, J lost 1 base, and 9 bases lay in between. The CDR3 is 15 residues long.

The chain recombines TRBV6-1 with TRBJ1-2, with D uncertain. Per germline, CDR1 MNHNS and CDR2 SASEGT. V gave up 2 bases and J gave up 3 bases, with 7 bases separating them. CDR3 size: 13 residues. CDR3 residues: CASSESVYYGYTF. The CDR3 DNA sequence: TGTGCCAGCAGTGAATCGGTCTACTATGGCTACACCTTC.

The V call is TRBV7-3, the J call TRBJ2-7, with a possible D match to TRBD2 (6 bases). Germline V gene lookup returns CDR1 SGHTA and CDR2 FQGTGA. This CDR3 comprises 14 residues. The V end lost 0 bases, the J end lost 1 base, and 7 bases lay between the germline ends. In DNA, the CDR3 is TGTGCCAGCAGCTTAACTAGCGGTTCCTACGAGCAGTACTTC. Encoded protein: CASSLTSGSYEQYF.

This chain uses TRBV9 with TRBJ2-1; TRBD1 is a possible D gene (6 bases). The ends were cut back, 3 bases at V and 7 bases at J, with 14 bases in the middle. CDR1 and CDR2 from the germline V gene are SGDLS and YYNGEE. This CDR3 comprises 14 residues. DNA of the CDR3: TGTGCCAGCAGCGGGGGGCTGGGGGATAATGAGCAGTTCTTC. It is translated as CASSGGLGDNEQFF. The whole variable domain, remainder taken from reference TRBV9 and TRBJ2-1, is DSGVTQTPKHLITATGQRVTLRCSPRSGDLSVYWYQQSLDQGLQFLIQYYNGEERAKGNILERFSAQQFPDLHSELNLSSLELGDSALYFCASSGGLGDNEQFFGPGTRLTVL.

V and J are TRBV7-2 and TRBJ1-3; D remains ambiguous. This CDR3 is 15 amino acids long. The V end lost 5 bases, the J end lost 2 bases, and 13 bases lay between the germline ends. The germline gives CDR1 SGHTA, CDR2 FQGNSA. CDR3 sequence (DNA): TGTGCCAGCAGCCCGGCGGTTGTTACTGGAAACACCATATATTTT. As protein: CASSPAVVTGNTIYF.

The gene calls are TRBV9 and TRBJ1-6, with 8 nucleotides matching TRBD1. CDR1 and CDR2 (germline): SGDLS, YYNGEE. This CDR3 is built from 14 residues. V lost 5 bases, J lost 7 bases, and 5 bases stayed unmatched. For the CDR3, the DNA is TGTGCCAGCAGTGGACAGGGAGGAAATTCACCCCTCCACTTT. This gives the protein CASSGQGGNSPLHF.

The CDR3 reads CASSPASGSYNEQFF. CDR3 sequence (DNA): TGTGCCAGTAGTCCTGCCTCAGGCTCCTACAATGAGCAGTTCTTC. This chain links TRBV19 with TRBJ2-1; D call uncertain. This CDR3 has 15 amino acids. Trimming left V 5 bases short and J 0 bases short, with 11 bases between. The germline CDR1 and CDR2 sequences are LNHDA and SQIVND (reference sequence).

The chain links TRBV6-5 to TRBJ1-5, with 8 positions matching TRBD1. CDR1 and CDR2 (germline): MNHEY, SVGAGI. V was pared by 2 bases and J by 7 bases, with 4 bases of the junction left unmatched. The CDR3 covers 14 residues. In DNA form, the CDR3 reads TGTGCCAGCAGTTACGACAGGGGTAGGCAGCCCCAGCATTTT. It encodes CASSYDRGRQPQHF.

Only a few counts were recorded for this clone. J is TRBJ1-5 and V is TRBV5-5; possibly TRBD1 for D (6 bases). This CDR3 spans 16 amino acids. Germline V gene sequence: CDR1 SGHKS, CDR2 YYEKEE (reference sequence). Deletions cut 0 bases from V and 4 bases from J, with 14 bases between. CDR3 in amino acids: CASSLEGTRGNQPQHF. Written as DNA, the CDR3 is TGTGCCAGCAGCTTGGAGGGGACAAGGGGGAATCAGCCCCAGCATTTT.

This clone was seen once. The rearrangement joins TRBV10-3 to TRBJ2-3, with TRBD1 matching 8 bases. The length of the CDR3 is 13 residues. After removal of 8 bases from V and 2 bases from J, the junction contained 3 bases not matched to a gene. Germline values: CDR1 ENHRY, CDR2 SYGVKD. DNA of the CDR3: TGTGCCATCGAGACAGGGGACACAGATACGCAGTATTTT. It specifies CAIETGDTDTQYF.

The rearrangement uses TRBV27 and TRBJ2-7; 8 nucleotides align to TRBD1. Germline CDR1 and CDR2: MNHEY and SMNVEV (reference sequence). Losses at the gene ends were 8 bases for V and 0 bases for J; bases not matched to a gene: 9. The CDR3 has 15 amino acids. This chain's CDR3 is CASGTGPFASYEQYF. CDR3 coding DNA: TGTGCCAGCGGGACAGGTCCCTTTGCCTCCTACGAGCAGTACTTC.

The rearrangement joins TRBV5-1 to TRBJ2-7, with TRBD2 matching 11 bases. The trim removed 1 base at V and 3 bases at J, leaving 9 bases unmatched. Germline V gene data show CDR1 as SGHRS and CDR2 as YFSETQ. The CDR3 totals 17 residues. The CDR3 region is CASSLRASGGPIYEQYF. CDR3 bases: TGCGCCAGCAGCTTGAGGGCTAGCGGGGGGCCTATCTACGAGCAGTACTTC.

The rearrangement joins TRBV7-9 to TRBJ2-1; 11 bases match TRBD2. Germline trimming cut 0 bases from V and 7 bases from J; bases unmatched to any gene: 11. This CDR3 contains 18 residues. Germline V gene sequence: CDR1 SEHNR, CDR2 FQNEAQ (reference sequence). The CDR3 DNA sequence: TGTGCCAGCAGCTTAGCGCAGGCTAGCGGGGGGAATTGGAATGAGCAGTTCTTC. Translating gives CASSLAQASGGNWNEQFF. Based on the CDR3 plus reference TRBV7-9 and TRBJ2-1, the full variable domain is DTGVSQNPRHKITKRGQNVTFRCDPISEHNRLYWYRQTLGQGPEFLTYFQNEAQLEKSRLLSDRFSAERPKGSFSTLEIQRTEQGDSAMYLCASSLAQASGGNWNEQFFGPGTRLTVL.

V is TRBV30 and J is TRBJ1-1, with 7 positions matching TRBD1. Germline V gene sequence: CDR1 GTSNPN, CDR2 SVGIG (reference sequence). The CDR3 sequence is 14 residues long. Germline trimming cut 2 bases from V and 5 bases from J; bases unmatched to any gene: 8. The CDR3 reads CAWSRGLTGTEAFF. The CDR3 DNA reads as TGTGCCTGGAGTAGGGGTTTGACAGGGACTGAAGCTTTCTTT. The full variable domain, completed using reference TRBV30 and TRBJ1-1, is SQTIHQWPATLVQPVGSPLSLECTVEGTSNPNLYWYRQAAGRGLQLLFYSVGIGQISSEVPQNLSASRPQDRQFILSSKKLLLSDSGFYLCAWSRGLTGTEAFFGQGTRLTVV.

The rearrangement joins TRBV7-2 to TRBJ1-4; D remains ambiguous. The ends were cut back, 1 base at V and 10 bases at J, with 13 bases in the middle. Germline V gene lookup returns CDR1 SGHTA and CDR2 FQGNSA. The CDR3 is made up of 14 amino acids. The DNA of the CDR3 is TGTGCCAGCAGCTTAGTTCCCGAGGACTCAAAACTGTTTTTT. Translation: CASSLVPEDSKLFF.

The chain has TRBV4-2 and TRBJ2-2; 12 positions agree with TRBD2. CDR1 and CDR2 (germline): LGHNA, YNFKEQ. This CDR3 is 16 amino acids long. Trimming removed 4 bases from V and 6 bases from J; junction bases left unmatched: 6. CDR3 loop: CASSPWTSGVSGELFF. The CDR3, as DNA: TGTGCCAGCAGCCCCTGGACTAGCGGGGTATCCGGGGAGCTGTTTTTT.